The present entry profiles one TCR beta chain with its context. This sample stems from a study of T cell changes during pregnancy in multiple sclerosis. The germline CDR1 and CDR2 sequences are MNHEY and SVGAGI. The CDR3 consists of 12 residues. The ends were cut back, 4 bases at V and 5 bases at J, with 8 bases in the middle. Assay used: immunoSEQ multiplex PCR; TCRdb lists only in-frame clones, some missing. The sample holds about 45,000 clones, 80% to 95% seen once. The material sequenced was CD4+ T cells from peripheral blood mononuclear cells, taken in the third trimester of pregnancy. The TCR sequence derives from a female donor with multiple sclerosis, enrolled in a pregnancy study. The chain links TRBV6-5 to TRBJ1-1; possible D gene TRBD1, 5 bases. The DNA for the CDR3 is TGTGCCAGCAGTTTTGGGGGGACTGAAGCTTTCTTT. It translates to CASSFGGTEAFF.